This TCR beta chain was sequenced during a study of blood T cell repertoires in COVID-19 (dated by TCRdb to about 2020). A note on the overall study: Samples from collaborators originated in the United States, Italy and Spain and spanned both the acute and convalescent phases of COVID-19. The prospective study material was composed of cDNA or gDNA derived from T cells, B-cell-depleted T cells, or PBMCs. The dataset comprised deeply sampled blood TCRbeta repertoires from subjects exposed to, actively infected with, or recovered from COVID-19. Sample metadata almost always included a de-identified subject ID, COVID-19 status, age in years and sex. The repertoires were released in a freely available public database intended as a resource for research on the immune response to SARS-CoV-2. Samples came from the ongoing ImmuneRACE study (first 160 participants) plus 1,254 subjects from 6 global collaborators. Where available, HLA class I and class II types were obtained from metadata supplied by the sample provider rather than from assay-based typing.

Regarding this clone: Its antigen is still unknown. Per-base qualities were not stored, and no clone one base away is much larger.

General findings and caveats noted by the study authors: How much clinical and demographic metadata was included differed by source and by participant, and the metadata was provided uncurated.

Participants in the prospective study were enrolled through a virtual design, were aged 18 to 89 years, and lived in approximately 25 United States geographic areas. In the prospective study, cohorts were assigned on the basis of participant-reported clinical history obtained from a screening survey and a study questionnaire. For ImmuneRACE Cohort 3, a participant was defined as recovered based on two consecutive negative NP/OP PCR tests, clearance by a healthcare professional, or resolution of symptoms. In the prospective study, whole blood, serum and a nasopharyngeal or oropharyngeal swab were collected from each participant by mobile phlebotomists. Participants in the prospective study had the option to provide additional blood draws and questionnaires over a roughly two-month period. Before DNA extraction, prospective study blood samples were shipped either frozen or at room temperature. The immunoSEQ Assay, a bias-controlled multiplex PCR, was used to amplify TCRbeta CDR3 regions from genomic DNA. Per the source publication's procedure: The number of nucleated cells in each sample was estimated by amplification of reference gene primers within the assay. To quantify the absolute abundance of each unique TCRbeta CDR3 rearrangement, sequence reads were collapsed and filtered. For each sample, productive Simpson clonality was calculated as the square root of Simpson's diversity index across productive rearrangements. Entries here come from immuneACCESS through TCRdb and include only in-frame sequences with V and J called. Some clones fail to appear in such tables; in the studies checked, an unresolved V gene covers under half of the shortfall, and the cause of the remainder is unknown. From that table come the V and J calls and clone size; the DNA was used to work out D and trimming. The sample has 250,000 to 300,000 clones on record, roughly nine tenths of them singletons. The ten biggest clones cover less than 2% of the sample.

The TCR was taken from an older woman who had recovered from COVID-19. Sequencing input: PBMCs or T cells enriched from blood (not recorded which).

The nucleotide sequence reads as follows: TGTGCCAGCAGCGGCCCGGGGGGGAGGGCCTACGAGCAGTACTTC. Translation gives CASSGPGGRAYEQYF. The rearrangement combines TRBV7-9 with TRBJ2-7; TRBD2 matches 8 bases in the middle. The CDR3 contains 15 residues, cysteine and phenylalanine counted. Just CDR3 DNA is preserved here, 45 bases in frame from base 1. Via the germline V gene (reference sequence), CDR1 is SEHNR and CDR2 FQNEAQ. V has 5 bases trimmed and J has 2 bases trimmed; junction bases matching no gene number 8.